This record covers a single TCR beta chain. Per germline, CDR1 SGHTA and CDR2 FQGTGA. The CDR3 extends over 17 amino acids. Between the trimmed V and J ends, which lost 2 bases and 0 bases, there was a span of 14 bases. The sample originates from a study of blood T cells in healthy people across ages. A sample-barcoded 5' primer and a J-beta primer mix were used in a second PCR of roughly 7 to 12 cycles. TCRdb used MiXCR to reprocess the 5' RACE reads, holding one entry per CDR3 protein. The repertoire consists of hundreds of thousands of distinct CDR3 sequences, with 56% occurring once and the leading ten covering roughly 25%.

Material: blood. The sequence was obtained from a man aged 40-50 years in good health. The chain recombines TRBV7-3 with TRBJ2-1; a possible D gene is TRBD1 (6 bases). CDR3 residues: CASSLGHRESSYNEQFF. The CDR3 bases are TGTGCCAGCAGCTTAGGGCACAGGGAGAGCTCCTACAATGAGCAGTTCTTC. Supplemented by reference TRBV7-3 and TRBJ2-1, the full variable domain reads GAGVSQTPSNKVTEKGKYVELRCDPISGHTALYWYRQSLGQGPEFLIYFQGTGAADDSGLPNDRFFAVRPEGSVSTLKIQRTERGDSAVYLCASSLGHRESSYNEQFFGPGTRLTVL.